This T cell receptor (beta chain) emerged from a study of Graves' ophthalmopathy and Graves' hyperthyroidism. Study-level background: Pretreatment peripheral blood was obtained at initial diagnosis.

For repertoire sequencing, the TCR beta CDR3 regions were amplified from RNA transcripts. HTBI primers primed a first-round RT-PCR, and a second-round multiplex PCR followed. From the multiplex PCR reads, TCRdb called clonotypes with MiXCR, one entry per CDR3 protein. Of roughly 410,000 distinct CDR3 sequences listed, over 15% are singletons. The term stable hyperthyroidism indicated an absence of ophthalmopathy within 18 months of follow-up. Recruitment covered hyperthyroidism patients aged 18 to 65 whose new diagnosis was of under 2 months' duration. Ten or more counts support this clonotype. This CDR3 comprises 14 residues. Germline assignment: CDR1 MNHNS and CDR2 SASEGT. The V and J ends lost 9 bases and 0 bases respectively, with 12 bases between them.

The chain is built from TRBV6-1 and TRBJ1-5; no reliable D call. This clonotype was obtained from a woman in her late teens or twenties with stable Graves' hyperthyroidism. Sequencing used peripheral blood. CDR3 coding DNA: TGTGCCAGTAGCCCCATTTATAGCAATCAGCCCCAGCATTTT. Protein product: CASSPIYSNQPQHF.